The sequence of this T cell receptor beta chain was determined in a study of T cell responses to AZD1222 COVID-19 vaccine. Study overall: Second-dose schedules of about 4 or about 12 weeks were combined.

CDR3 size: 13 residues. The germline V and J ends were trimmed by 6 bases and 4 bases, with 10 bases remaining between them. The method was immunoSEQ multiplex PCR; TCRdb's version includes in-frame clones alone and lacks a portion of them. Among 100,000 to 150,000 clones, 89% were seen once, and the ten largest hold 4% to 5%. The chain has TRBV12-3 or TRBV12-4 and TRBJ1-3; maybe TRBD1 (5 bases). The sample consisted of peripheral blood, taken on day 0 of AZD1222 vaccination. This TCR derives from an adult in good health. The CDR3: CASSRDGGNTIYF. The DNA for the CDR3 is TGTGCCAGCAGCCGGGACGGCGGAAACACCATATATTTT.